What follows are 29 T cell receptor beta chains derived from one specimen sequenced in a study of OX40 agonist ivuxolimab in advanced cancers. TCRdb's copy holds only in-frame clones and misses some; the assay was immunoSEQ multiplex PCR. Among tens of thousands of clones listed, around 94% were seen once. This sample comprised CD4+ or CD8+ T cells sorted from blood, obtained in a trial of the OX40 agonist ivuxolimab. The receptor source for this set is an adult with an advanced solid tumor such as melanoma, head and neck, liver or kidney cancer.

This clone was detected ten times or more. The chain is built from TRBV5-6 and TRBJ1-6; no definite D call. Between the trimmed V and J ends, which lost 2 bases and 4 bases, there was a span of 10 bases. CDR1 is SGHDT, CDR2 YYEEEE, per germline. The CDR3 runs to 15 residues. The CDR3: CASSFVGGYNSPLHF. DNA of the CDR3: TGTGCCAGCAGCTTTGTAGGTGGATATAATTCACCCCTCCACTTT.

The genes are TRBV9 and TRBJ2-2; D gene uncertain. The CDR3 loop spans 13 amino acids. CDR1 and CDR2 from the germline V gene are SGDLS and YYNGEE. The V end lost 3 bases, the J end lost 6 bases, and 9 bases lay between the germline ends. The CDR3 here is CASSDRQSGELFF. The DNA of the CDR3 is TGTGCCAGCAGCGATCGACAATCCGGGGAGCTGTTTTTT.

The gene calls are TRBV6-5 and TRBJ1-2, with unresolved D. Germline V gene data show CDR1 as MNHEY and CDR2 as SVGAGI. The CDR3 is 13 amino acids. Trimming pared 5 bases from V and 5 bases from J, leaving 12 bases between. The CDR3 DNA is TGTGCCAGCAGTCGCCGGACGGGATATGGCTACACCTTC. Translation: CASSRRTGYGYTF.

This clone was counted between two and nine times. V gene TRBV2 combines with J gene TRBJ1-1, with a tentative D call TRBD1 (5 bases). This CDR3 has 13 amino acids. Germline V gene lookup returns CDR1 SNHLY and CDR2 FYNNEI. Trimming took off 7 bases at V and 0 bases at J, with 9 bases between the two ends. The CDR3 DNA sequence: TGTGCCAGCATCGAGGGACTGAACACTGAAGCTTTCTTT. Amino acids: CASIEGLNTEAFF. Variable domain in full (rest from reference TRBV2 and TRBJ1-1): EPEVTQTPSHQVTQMGQEVILRCVPISNHLYFYWYRQILGQKVEFLVSFYNNEISEKSEIFDDQFSVERPDGSNFTLKIRSTKLEDSAMYFCASIEGLNTEAFFGQGTRLTVV.

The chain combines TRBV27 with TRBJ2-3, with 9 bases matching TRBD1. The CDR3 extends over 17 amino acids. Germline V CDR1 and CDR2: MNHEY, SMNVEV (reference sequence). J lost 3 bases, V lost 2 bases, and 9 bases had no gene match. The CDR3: CASSLITGTGYTDTQYF. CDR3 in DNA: TGTGCCAGCAGTTTAATCACCGGGACAGGGTATACAGATACGCAGTATTTT.

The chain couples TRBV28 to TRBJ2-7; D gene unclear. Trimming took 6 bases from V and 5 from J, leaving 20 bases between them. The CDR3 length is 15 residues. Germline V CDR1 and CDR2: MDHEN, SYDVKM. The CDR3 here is CASSLGPLPAHEQYF. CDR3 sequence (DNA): TGTGCCAGCAGCTTAGGACCCTTACCGGCCCACGAGCAGTACTTC.

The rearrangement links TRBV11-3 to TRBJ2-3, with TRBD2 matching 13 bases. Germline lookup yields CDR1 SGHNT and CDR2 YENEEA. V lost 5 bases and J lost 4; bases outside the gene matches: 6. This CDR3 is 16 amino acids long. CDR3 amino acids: CASSPRTSGGPDTQYF. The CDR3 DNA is TGTGCCAGCAGCCCCCGGACTAGCGGGGGCCCAGATACGCAGTATTTT.

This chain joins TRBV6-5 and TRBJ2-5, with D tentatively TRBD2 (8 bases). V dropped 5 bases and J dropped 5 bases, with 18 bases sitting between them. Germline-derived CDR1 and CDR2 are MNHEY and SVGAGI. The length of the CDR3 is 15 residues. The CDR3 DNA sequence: TGTGCCAGCAGTCCGGGACTAGGGGGCCGGGAGACCCAGTACTTC. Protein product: CASSPGLGGRETQYF.

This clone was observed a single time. In DNA form, the CDR3 reads TGTGCCACCAGCAGAGAGTACGGGGGCAATCAGCCCCAGCATTTT. Translation: CATSREYGGNQPQHF. This chain uses TRBV15 with TRBJ1-5, with D uncertain. The CDR3 length is 15 residues. CDR1 is LNHNV, CDR2 YYDKDF, per germline (reference sequence). V lost 0 bases and J lost 2, with 8 bases in between.

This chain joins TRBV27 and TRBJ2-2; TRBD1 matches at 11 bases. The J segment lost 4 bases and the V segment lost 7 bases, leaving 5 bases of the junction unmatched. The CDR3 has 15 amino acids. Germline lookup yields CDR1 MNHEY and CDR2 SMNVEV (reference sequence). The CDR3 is CASTWGTGGTGELFF. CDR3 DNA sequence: TGTGCCAGCACCTGGGGGACAGGGGGCACCGGGGAGCTGTTTTTT.

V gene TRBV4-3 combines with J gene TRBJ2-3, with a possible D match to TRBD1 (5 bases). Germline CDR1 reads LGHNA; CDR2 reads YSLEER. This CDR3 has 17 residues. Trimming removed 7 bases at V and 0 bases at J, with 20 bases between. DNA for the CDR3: TGCGCCAGCACAAAAGAACCGGCGGACACTAGCACAGATACGCAGTATTTT. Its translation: CASTKEPADTSTDTQYF.

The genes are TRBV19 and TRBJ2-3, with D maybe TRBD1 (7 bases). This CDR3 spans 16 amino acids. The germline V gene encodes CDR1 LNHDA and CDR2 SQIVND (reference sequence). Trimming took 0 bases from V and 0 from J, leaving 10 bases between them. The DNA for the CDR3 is TGTGCCAGTAGTATAGAGGAGGGGGCTAGCACAGATACGCAGTATTTT. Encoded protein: CASSIEEGASTDTQYF.

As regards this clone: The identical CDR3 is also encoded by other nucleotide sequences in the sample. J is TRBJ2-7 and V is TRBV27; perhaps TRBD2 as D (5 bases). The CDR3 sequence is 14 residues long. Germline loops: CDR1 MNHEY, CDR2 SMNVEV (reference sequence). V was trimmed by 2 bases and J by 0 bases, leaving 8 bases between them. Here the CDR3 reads CASSLRGYSYEQYF. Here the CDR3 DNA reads TGTGCCAGCAGTTTACGGGGATACTCCTACGAGCAGTACTTC.

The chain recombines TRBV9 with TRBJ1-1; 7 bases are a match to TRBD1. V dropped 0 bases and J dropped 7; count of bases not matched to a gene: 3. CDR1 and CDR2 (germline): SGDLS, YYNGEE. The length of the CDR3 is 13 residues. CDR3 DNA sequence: TGTGCCAGCAGCGTAGGGACAGGCGGTGAAGCTTTCTTT. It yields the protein CASSVGTGGEAFF.

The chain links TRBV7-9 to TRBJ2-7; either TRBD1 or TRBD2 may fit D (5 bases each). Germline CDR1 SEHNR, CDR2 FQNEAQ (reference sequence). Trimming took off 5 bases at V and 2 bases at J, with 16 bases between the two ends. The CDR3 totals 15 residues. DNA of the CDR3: TGTGCCAGCAGCGACACCGGGACGTTAACCTACGAGCAGTACTTC. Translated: CASSDTGTLTYEQYF. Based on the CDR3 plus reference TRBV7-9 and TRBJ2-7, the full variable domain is DTGVSQNPRHKITKRGQNVTFRCDPISEHNRLYWYRQTLGQGPEFLTYFQNEAQLEKSRLLSDRFSAERPKGSFSTLEIQRTEQGDSAMYLCASSDTGTLTYEQYFGPGTRLTVT.

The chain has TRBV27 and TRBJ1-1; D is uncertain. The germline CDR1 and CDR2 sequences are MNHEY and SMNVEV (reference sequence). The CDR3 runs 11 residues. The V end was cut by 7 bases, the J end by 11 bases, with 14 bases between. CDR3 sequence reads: CASTSGRVAFF. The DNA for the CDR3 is TGTGCCAGCACTAGCGGTAGGGTGGCTTTCTTT.

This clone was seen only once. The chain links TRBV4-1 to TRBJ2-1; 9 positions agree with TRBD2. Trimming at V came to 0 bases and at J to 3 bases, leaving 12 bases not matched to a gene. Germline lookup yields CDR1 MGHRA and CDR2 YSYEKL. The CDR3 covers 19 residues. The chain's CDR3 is CASSQEGGLAGMNYNEQFF. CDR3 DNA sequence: TGCGCCAGCAGCCAAGAAGGTGGGCTAGCGGGGATGAACTACAATGAGCAGTTCTTC.

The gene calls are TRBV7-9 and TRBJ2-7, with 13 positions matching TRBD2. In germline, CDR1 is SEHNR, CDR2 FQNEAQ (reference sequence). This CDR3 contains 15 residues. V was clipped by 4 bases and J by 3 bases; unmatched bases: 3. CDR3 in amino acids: CASSSGLAGDYEQYF. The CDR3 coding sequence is TGTGCCAGCAGCTCCGGACTAGCGGGGGACTACGAGCAGTACTTC.

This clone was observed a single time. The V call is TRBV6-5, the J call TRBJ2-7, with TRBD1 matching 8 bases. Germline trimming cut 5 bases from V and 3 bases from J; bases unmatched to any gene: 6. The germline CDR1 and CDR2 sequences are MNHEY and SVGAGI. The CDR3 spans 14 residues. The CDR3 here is CASSVRDRNYEQYF. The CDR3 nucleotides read TGTGCCAGCAGTGTCCGGGACAGGAACTACGAGCAGTACTTC.

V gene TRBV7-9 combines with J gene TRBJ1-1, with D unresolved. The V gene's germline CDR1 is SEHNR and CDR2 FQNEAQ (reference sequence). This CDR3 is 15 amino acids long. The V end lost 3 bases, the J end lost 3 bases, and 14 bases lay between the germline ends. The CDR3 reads CASSFGRAGYTEAFF. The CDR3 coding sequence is TGTGCCAGCAGCTTTGGAAGGGCTGGGTACACTGAAGCTTTCTTT.

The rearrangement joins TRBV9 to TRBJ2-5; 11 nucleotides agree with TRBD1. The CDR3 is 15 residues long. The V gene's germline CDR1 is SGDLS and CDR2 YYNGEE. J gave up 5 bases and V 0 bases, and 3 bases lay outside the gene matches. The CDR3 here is CASSVGDRGLETQYF. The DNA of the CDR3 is TGTGCCAGCAGCGTAGGGGACAGGGGGTTGGAGACCCAGTACTTC.

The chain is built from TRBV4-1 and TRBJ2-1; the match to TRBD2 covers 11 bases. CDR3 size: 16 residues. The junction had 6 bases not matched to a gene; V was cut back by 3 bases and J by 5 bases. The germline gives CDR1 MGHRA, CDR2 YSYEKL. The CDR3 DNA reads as TGCGCCAGCAGCCAGGCCCTAGCGGGGGGTCACAATGAGCAGTTCTTC. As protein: CASSQALAGGHNEQFF.

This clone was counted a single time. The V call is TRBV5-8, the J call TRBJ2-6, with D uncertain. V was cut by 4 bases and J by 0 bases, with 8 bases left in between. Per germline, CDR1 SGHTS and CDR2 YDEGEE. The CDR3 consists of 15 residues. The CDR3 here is CASSLVYSGANVLTF. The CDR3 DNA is TGTGCCAGCAGCCTAGTTTACTCTGGGGCCAACGTCCTGACTTTC.

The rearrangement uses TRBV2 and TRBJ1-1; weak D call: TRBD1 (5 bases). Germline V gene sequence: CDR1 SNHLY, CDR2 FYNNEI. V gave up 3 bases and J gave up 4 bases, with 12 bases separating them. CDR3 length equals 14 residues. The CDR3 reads CASSEAGRRTEAFF. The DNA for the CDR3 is TGTGCCAGCAGTGAGGCGGGGCGACGCACTGAAGCTTTCTTT.

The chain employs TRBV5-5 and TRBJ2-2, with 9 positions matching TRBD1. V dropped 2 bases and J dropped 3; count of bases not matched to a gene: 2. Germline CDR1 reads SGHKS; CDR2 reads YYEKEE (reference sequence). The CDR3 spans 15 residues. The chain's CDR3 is CASSFGQGYTGELFF. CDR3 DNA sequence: TGTGCCAGCAGCTTTGGACAGGGGTACACCGGGGAGCTGTTTTTT.

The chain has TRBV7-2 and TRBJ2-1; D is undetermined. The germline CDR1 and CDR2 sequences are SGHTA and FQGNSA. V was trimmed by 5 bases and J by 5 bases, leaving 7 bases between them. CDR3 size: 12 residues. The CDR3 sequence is CASSPQNNEQFF. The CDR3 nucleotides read TGTGCCAGCAGCCCGCAGAACAATGAGCAGTTCTTC.

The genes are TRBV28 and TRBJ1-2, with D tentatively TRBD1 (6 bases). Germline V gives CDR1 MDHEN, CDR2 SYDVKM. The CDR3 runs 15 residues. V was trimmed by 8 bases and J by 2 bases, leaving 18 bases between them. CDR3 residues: CASQRTASENYGYTF. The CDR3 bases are TGTGCCAGCCAACGGACAGCCTCAGAGAACTATGGCTACACCTTC.

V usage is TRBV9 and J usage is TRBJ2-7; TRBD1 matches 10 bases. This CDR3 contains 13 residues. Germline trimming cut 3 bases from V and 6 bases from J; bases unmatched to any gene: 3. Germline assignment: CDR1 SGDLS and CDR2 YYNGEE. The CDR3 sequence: CASSGRDRGEQYF. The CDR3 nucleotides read TGTGCCAGCAGCGGACGGGACAGGGGCGAGCAGTACTTC.

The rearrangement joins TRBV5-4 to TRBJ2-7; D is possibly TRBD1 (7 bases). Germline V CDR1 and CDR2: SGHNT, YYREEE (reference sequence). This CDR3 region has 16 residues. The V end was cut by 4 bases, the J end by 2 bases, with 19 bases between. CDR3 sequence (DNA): TGTGCCAGCAGCCCTAGGGGGGACAGAAATACCTACGAGCAGTACTTC. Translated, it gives CASSPRGDRNTYEQYF.